This T cell receptor (beta chain) appears in the sequencing data of a study of T cell clones after liver transplantation. Germline V gene data show CDR1 as KGHSH and CDR2 as LQKENI. The ends were cut back, 3 bases at V and 1 base at J, with 9 bases in the middle. There are 14 residues in the CDR3. The data were produced by immunoSEQ multiplex PCR, yet TCRdb's version contains in-frame clones alone and is incomplete. Of some 40,000 clones in the sample, just over 85% were seen once. This clone was seen a handful of times. This specimen consisted of CD4+ T cells from blood, obtained 24 months after liver transplant. This receptor was identified in a human patient who received a liver transplant. A subset of T cells may come from the graft donor. The chain couples TRBV18 to TRBJ1-1; D possibly corresponds to TRBD1 (5 bases). The CDR3: CASSPLDTNTEAFF. The CDR3 DNA sequence: TGTGCCAGCTCACCCCTGGACACGAACACTGAAGCTTTCTTT.